This passage covers 14 T cell receptor beta chains from one sample sequenced in a study of CXCR3-negative and CXCR3-positive naive CD8 T cells. These receptors have no known antigen. UMI-labeled 5' RACE yielded the TRB cDNA libraries. TCRdb reprocessed the 5' RACE reads and stores each CDR3 protein as one record, lacking DNA. The sample features nearly 90,000 distinct CDR3 sequences, with about 0.8% in its top ten. Study-wide results and limits: A higher hydrophobicity marked the TRB CDR3s of CXCR3-positive naive cells versus CXCR3-negative naive cells.

Sequencing was done on a sample of naive CXCR3+ CD8+ T cells from blood. Subset of the sample: CD45RO-CCR7+CD27+CD95- naive CD8+ T cells expressing CXCR3 (TNR3+). The receptors were sampled from a human donor in good health. Some clones in this sample may be carry-over from other donors' samples.

The CDR3 here is CSAGTSASYEQYF. This chain uses TRBV20-1 with TRBJ2-7; TCRdb outputs TRBD2, but without DNA this stays unchecked. Germline V gene sequence: CDR1 DFQATT, CDR2 SNEGSKA (reference sequence). The CDR3 is made up of 13 amino acids.

This chain joins TRBV15 and TRBJ2-1; there is no DNA to check the TCRdb D call of TRBD1. The CDR3 extends over 15 amino acids. Germline lookup yields CDR1 LNHNV and CDR2 YYDKDF (reference sequence). The CDR3 loop reads CATSGTGGMGVEQFF.

The gene calls are TRBV12-3 or TRBV12-4 and TRBJ2-1; TCRdb's D gene call, TRBD2, goes unchecked for lack of DNA. The CDR3 runs 14 residues. This chain's CDR3 is CASSSGGRDNEQFF.

V usage is TRBV20-1 and J usage is TRBJ1-2; the TCRdb D gene call, TRBD1, has no DNA to confirm it. Germline lookup yields CDR1 DFQATT and CDR2 SNEGSKA (reference sequence). CDR3 length: 13 amino acids. CDR3 protein: CSAGTGEESSYTF.

The chain has TRBV20-1 and TRBJ2-7; TCRdb designates TRBD2, a call that cannot be tested without DNA. This CDR3 has 14 amino acids. Looked up from germline, CDR1 is DFQATT and CDR2 is SNEGSKA (reference sequence). CDR3 loop: CSASYVAGGREQYF.

The J gene is TRBJ1-1, the V gene TRBV4-1; the D call from TCRdb, TRBD1, cannot be confirmed without DNA. The CDR3 length is 13 residues. Germline assignment: CDR1 MGHRA and CDR2 YSYEKL. CDR3 sequence: CASSEGGGPEAFF.

This chain uses TRBV27 with TRBJ1-1; checking the TCRdb D call of TRBD1 is not possible without DNA. The CDR3 has 14 residues. Germline V gives CDR1 MNHEY, CDR2 SMNVEV (reference sequence). This CDR3 is CASSLGQRNTEAFF.

The chain combines TRBV20-1 with TRBJ2-7; TCRdb designates TRBD1, a call that cannot be tested without DNA. Germline V gene data show CDR1 as DFQATT and CDR2 as SNEGSKA (reference sequence). The CDR3 has 11 amino acids. The CDR3 sequence: CSAREGHEQYF.

The chain couples TRBV24-1 to TRBJ2-7; TCRdb picks TRBD1, but there is no DNA to check that call. Germline V gives CDR1 KGHDR, CDR2 SFDVKD. The length of the CDR3 is 13 residues. CDR3 amino acids: CATSEGDTYEQYF.

This sequence joins TRBV24-1 and TRBJ1-1. Germline V gene sequence: CDR1 KGHDR, CDR2 SFDVKD. This CDR3 is 11 amino acids long. The CDR3 loop is CATSDGGEAFF.

This chain links TRBV29-1 with TRBJ2-3. The CDR3 length is 13 residues. The germline gives CDR1 SQVTM, CDR2 ANQGSEA. CDR3 residues: CSVARESTDTQYF.

The chain carries TRBV3-1 and TRBJ1-1. Germline V gives CDR1 LGHDT, CDR2 YNNKEL (reference sequence). The CDR3 sequence is 13 residues long. This CDR3 is CASSDAMNTEAFF.

The gene calls are TRBV7-2 and TRBJ2-6; TCRdb lists TRBD1, though no DNA is available to test this call. The CDR3 contains 15 residues. Germline V CDR1 and CDR2: SGHTA, FQGNSA. The CDR3 spells CASSNRGSGANVLTF.

The gene calls are TRBV13 and TRBJ2-7; checking the TCRdb D call of TRBD1 is not possible without DNA. The germline gives CDR1 PRHDT, CDR2 FYEKMQ (reference sequence). The CDR3 runs 14 residues. CDR3 in amino acids: CASSLAGHHPGLYF.